This T cell receptor (beta chain) was observed in a study of blood T cell repertoires in COVID-19. About the study: PBMCs, B-cell-depleted T cells, or T cells provided the cDNA or gDNA that made up the material.

Original analysis: Amplifying reference gene primers gave estimates of nucleated cell counts. Measured with immunoSEQ multiplex PCR; TCRdb has only the in-frame clones, and not every one. That table gives V, J and clone size, and the DNA gave D and trimming. The sample includes a few hundred thousand clones, over 80% of them seen just once. This CDR3 spans 15 amino acids. The germline gives CDR1 SGHVS, CDR2 FQNEAQ. Trimming left V 3 bases short and J 0 bases short, with 9 bases between. This TCR was recovered from a woman aged 70-85 years with COVID-19, enrolled during active disease. The sequenced sample was peripheral blood. The V call is TRBV7-8, the J call TRBJ2-4; a weak D match, TRBD2 (6 bases). Here the CDR3 DNA reads TGTGCCAGCAGCTTTAGCGGACTAGCCAAAAACATTCAGTACTTC. Residues: CASSFSGLAKNIQYF.